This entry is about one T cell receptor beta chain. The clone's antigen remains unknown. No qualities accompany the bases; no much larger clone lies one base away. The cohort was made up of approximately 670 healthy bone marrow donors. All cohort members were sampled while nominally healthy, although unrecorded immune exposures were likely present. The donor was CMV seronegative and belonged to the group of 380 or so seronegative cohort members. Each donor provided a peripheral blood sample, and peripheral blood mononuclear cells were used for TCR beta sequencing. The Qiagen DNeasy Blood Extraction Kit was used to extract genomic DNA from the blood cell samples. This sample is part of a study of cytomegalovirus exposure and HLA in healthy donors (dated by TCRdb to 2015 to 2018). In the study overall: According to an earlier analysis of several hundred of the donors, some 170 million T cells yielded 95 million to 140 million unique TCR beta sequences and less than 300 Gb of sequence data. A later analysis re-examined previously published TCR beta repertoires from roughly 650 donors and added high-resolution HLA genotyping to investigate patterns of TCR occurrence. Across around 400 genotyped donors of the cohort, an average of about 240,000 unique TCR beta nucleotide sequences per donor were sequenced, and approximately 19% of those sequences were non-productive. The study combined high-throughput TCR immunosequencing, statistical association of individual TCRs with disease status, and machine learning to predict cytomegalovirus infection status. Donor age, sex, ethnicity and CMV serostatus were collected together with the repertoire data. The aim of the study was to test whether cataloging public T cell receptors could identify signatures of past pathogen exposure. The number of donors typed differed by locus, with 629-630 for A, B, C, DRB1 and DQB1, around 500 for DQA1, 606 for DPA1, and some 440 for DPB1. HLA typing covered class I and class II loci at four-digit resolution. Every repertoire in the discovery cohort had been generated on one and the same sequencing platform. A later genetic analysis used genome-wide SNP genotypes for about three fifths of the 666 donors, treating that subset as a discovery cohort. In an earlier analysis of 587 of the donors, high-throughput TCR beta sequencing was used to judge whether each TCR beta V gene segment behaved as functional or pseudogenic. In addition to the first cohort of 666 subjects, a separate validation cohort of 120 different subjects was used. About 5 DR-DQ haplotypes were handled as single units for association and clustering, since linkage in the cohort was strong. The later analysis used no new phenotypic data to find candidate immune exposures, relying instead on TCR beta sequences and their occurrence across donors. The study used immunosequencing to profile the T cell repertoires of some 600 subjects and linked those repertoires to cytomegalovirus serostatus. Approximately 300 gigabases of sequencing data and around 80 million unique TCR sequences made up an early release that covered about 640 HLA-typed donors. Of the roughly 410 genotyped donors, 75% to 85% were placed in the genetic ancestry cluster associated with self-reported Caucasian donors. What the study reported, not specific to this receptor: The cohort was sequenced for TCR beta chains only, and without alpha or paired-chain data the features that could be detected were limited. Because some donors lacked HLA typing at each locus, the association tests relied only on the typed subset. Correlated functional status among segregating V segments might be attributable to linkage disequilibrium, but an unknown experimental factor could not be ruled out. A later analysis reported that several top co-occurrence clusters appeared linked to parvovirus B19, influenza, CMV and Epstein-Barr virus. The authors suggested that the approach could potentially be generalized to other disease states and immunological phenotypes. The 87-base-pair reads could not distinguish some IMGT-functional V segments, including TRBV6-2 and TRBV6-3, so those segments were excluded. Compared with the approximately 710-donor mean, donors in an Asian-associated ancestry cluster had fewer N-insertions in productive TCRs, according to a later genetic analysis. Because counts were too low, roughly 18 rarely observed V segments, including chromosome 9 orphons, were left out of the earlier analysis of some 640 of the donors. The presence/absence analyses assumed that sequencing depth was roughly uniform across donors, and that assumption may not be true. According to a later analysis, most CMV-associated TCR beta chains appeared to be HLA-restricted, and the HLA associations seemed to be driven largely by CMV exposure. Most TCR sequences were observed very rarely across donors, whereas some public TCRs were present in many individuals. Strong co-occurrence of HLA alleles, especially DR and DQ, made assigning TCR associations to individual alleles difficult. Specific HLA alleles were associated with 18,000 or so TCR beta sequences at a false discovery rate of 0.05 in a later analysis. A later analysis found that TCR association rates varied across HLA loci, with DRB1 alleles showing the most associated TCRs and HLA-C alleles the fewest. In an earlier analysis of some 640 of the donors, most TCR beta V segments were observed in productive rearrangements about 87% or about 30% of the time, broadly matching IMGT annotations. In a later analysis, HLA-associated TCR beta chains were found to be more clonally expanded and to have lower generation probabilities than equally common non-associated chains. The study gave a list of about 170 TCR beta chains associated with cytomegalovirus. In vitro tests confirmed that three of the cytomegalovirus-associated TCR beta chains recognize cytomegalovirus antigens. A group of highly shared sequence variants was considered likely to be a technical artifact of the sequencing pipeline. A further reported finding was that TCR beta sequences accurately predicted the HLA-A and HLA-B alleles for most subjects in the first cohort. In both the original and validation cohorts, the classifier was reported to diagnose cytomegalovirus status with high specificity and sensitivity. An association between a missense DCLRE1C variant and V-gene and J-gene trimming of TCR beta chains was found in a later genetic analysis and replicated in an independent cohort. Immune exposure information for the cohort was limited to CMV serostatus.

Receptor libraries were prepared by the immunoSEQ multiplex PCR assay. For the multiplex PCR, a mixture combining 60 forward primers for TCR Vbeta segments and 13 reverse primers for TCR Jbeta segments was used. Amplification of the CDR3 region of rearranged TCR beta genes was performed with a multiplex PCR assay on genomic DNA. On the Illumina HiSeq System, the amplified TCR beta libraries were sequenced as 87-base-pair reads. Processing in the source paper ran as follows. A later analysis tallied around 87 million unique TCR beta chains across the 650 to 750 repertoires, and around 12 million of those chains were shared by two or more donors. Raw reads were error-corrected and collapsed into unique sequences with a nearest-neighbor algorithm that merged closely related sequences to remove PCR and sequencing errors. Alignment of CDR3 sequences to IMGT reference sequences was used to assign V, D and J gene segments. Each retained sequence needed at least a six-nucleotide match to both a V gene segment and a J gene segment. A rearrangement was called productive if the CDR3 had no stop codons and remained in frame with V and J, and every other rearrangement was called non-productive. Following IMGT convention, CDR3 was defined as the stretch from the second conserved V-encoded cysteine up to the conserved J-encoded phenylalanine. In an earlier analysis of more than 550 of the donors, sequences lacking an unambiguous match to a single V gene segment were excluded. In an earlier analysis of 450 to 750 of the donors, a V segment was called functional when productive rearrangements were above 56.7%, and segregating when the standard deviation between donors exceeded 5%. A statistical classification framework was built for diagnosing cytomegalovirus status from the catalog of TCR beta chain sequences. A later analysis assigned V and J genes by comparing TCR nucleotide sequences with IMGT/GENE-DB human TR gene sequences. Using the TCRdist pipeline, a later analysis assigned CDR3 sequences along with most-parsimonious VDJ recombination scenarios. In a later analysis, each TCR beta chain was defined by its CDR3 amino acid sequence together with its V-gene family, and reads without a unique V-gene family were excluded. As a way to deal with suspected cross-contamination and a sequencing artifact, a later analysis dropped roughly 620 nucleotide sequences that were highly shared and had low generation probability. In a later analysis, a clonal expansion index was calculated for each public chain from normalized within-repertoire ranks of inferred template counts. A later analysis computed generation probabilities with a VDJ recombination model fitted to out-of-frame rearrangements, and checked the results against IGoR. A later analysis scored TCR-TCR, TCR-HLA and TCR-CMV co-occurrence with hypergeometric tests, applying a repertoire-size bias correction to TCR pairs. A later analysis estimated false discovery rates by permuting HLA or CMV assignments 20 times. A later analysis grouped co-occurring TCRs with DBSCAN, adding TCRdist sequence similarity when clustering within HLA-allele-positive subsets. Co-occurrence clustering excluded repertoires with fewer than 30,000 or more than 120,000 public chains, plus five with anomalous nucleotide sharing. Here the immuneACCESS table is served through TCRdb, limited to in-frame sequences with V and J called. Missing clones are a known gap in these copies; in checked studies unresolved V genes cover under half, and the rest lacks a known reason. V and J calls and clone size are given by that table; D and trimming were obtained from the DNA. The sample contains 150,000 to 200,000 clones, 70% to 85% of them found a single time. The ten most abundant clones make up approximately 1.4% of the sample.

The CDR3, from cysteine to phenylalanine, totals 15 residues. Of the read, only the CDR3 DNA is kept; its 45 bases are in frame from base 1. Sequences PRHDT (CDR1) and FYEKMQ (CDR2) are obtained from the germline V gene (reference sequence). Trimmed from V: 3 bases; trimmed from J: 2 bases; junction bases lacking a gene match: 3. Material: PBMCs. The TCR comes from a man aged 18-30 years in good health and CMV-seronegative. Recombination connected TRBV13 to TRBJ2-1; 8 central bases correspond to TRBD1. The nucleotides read TGTGCCAGCAGCTTCGGACAGGGTCCCTACAATGAGCAGTTCTTC. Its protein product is CASSFGQGPYNEQFF.